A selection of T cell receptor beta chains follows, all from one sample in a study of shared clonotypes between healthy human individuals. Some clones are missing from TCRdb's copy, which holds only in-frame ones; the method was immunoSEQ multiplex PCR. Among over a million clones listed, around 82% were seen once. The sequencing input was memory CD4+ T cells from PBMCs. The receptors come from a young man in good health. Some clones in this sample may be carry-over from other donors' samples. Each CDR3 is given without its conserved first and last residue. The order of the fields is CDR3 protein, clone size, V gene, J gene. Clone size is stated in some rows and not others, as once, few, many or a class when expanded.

CDR3aa: ASRSSGNTYNEQF; abundance: .; v_gene: TRBV7-9; j_gene: TRBJ2-1
CDR3aa: ASSSQATYEQY; abundance: .; v_gene: TRBV5-1; j_gene: TRBJ2-7
CDR3aa: ASSPKSGRARDEQF; abundance: .; v_gene: TRBV7-7; j_gene: TRBJ2-1
CDR3aa: ASSRQGASYEQY; abundance: .; v_gene: TRBV6-1; j_gene: TRBJ2-7
CDR3aa: ASSSSARGGDTQY; abundance: few; v_gene: TRBV6-5; j_gene: TRBJ2-3
CDR3aa: ASSRQDSLNTEAF; abundance: .; v_gene: TRBV5-1; j_gene: TRBJ1-1
CDR3aa: ASSLAIAGAKRETQY; abundance: .; v_gene: TRBV7-2; j_gene: TRBJ2-5
CDR3aa: ASSPSGSHNEQF; abundance: .; v_gene: TRBV18; j_gene: TRBJ2-1
CDR3aa: ASSPPEGRGVDYGYT; abundance: .; v_gene: TRBV11-3; j_gene: TRBJ1-2
CDR3aa: ASSPGTGYNEQF; abundance: .; v_gene: TRBV7-3; j_gene: TRBJ2-1
CDR3aa: ASSRAQGARNEQF; abundance: .; v_gene: TRBV7-6; j_gene: TRBJ2-1
CDR3aa: ASSQPGQGRYEQY; abundance: once; v_gene: TRBV28; j_gene: TRBJ2-7
CDR3aa: ASSRGGETQY; abundance: .; v_gene: TRBV19; j_gene: TRBJ2-5
CDR3aa: ASSRGGDQETQY; abundance: few; v_gene: TRBV9; j_gene: TRBJ2-5
CDR3aa: ASRIMNTEAF; abundance: .; v_gene: TRBV7-9; j_gene: TRBJ1-1
CDR3aa: ASSPVDSQETQY; abundance: .; v_gene: TRBV18; j_gene: TRBJ2-5
CDR3aa: ASSQDSGQGHQPQH; abundance: once; v_gene: TRBV4-3; j_gene: TRBJ1-5
CDR3aa: ASSGGGRSNQPQH; abundance: once; v_gene: TRBV2; j_gene: TRBJ1-5
CDR3aa: ASSVGVGYNEQF; abundance: few; v_gene: TRBV9; j_gene: TRBJ2-1
CDR3aa: ATERAGSGTLGAF; abundance: .; v_gene: TRBV6-1; j_gene: TRBJ1-1
CDR3aa: ASSPRTGGRYGYT; abundance: few; v_gene: TRBV11-2; j_gene: TRBJ1-2
CDR3aa: SMDRDGYNEQF; abundance: .; v_gene: TRBV29-1; j_gene: TRBJ2-1
CDR3aa: SVESMAVNYGYT; abundance: .; v_gene: TRBV29-1; j_gene: TRBJ1-2
CDR3aa: ASSSANTGNTEAF; abundance: .; v_gene: TRBV5-4; j_gene: TRBJ1-1
CDR3aa: ASSLTSGRRTDTQY; abundance: many; v_gene: TRBV7-9; j_gene: TRBJ2-3
CDR3aa: ASRRDSRASTDTQY; abundance: .; v_gene: TRBV5-4; j_gene: TRBJ2-3
CDR3aa: ASSPRTGGYEQY; abundance: once; v_gene: TRBV6-5; j_gene: TRBJ2-7
CDR3aa: ASSRDRRYEQY; abundance: .; v_gene: TRBV6-1; j_gene: TRBJ2-7
CDR3aa: ASSLRLADNEQF; abundance: .; v_gene: TRBV5-1; j_gene: TRBJ2-1
CDR3aa: ASSIETGLLETQY; abundance: .; v_gene: TRBV19; j_gene: TRBJ2-5
CDR3aa: ASSLMGGAGEKLF; abundance: .; v_gene: TRBV5-1; j_gene: TRBJ1-4
CDR3aa: ASSFRDTANTGELF; abundance: few; v_gene: TRBV5-1; j_gene: TRBJ2-2
CDR3aa: ASSFLGPDTQY; abundance: .; v_gene: TRBV5-1; j_gene: TRBJ2-3
CDR3aa: ASSLWQGNTIY; abundance: .; v_gene: TRBV5-1; j_gene: TRBJ1-3
CDR3aa: ASSPRSGSSYEQY; abundance: .; v_gene: TRBV7-9; j_gene: TRBJ2-7
CDR3aa: ASSLDTEAF; abundance: .; v_gene: TRBV5-1; j_gene: TRBJ1-1
CDR3aa: ASSPPNPGQGNGYT; abundance: few; v_gene: TRBV28; j_gene: TRBJ1-2
CDR3aa: ASSYSLLYDTEAF; abundance: .; v_gene: TRBV6-5; j_gene: TRBJ1-1
CDR3aa: ATSSTGGQGQETQY; abundance: .; v_gene: TRBV15; j_gene: TRBJ2-5
CDR3aa: ASSLVWRFSGANVLT; abundance: .; v_gene: TRBV11-2; j_gene: TRBJ2-6
CDR3aa: ASSPESRGYEQY; abundance: once; v_gene: TRBV9; j_gene: TRBJ2-7
CDR3aa: ATMGGGYLKGYT; abundance: .; v_gene: TRBV6-1; j_gene: TRBJ1-2
CDR3aa: AISEGASGSLIYNEQF; abundance: .; v_gene: TRBV10-3; j_gene: TRBJ2-1
CDR3aa: ASGLRQGSDQETQY; abundance: .; v_gene: TRBV12-5; j_gene: TRBJ2-5
CDR3aa: ASSLERAGATDTQY; abundance: .; v_gene: TRBV5-1; j_gene: TRBJ2-3
CDR3aa: ASSFFGGSGYT; abundance: many; v_gene: TRBV28; j_gene: TRBJ1-2
CDR3aa: ASSVVPGYNEQF; abundance: .; v_gene: TRBV9; j_gene: TRBJ2-1
CDR3aa: AISDGGSGNTIY; abundance: many; v_gene: TRBV10-3; j_gene: TRBJ1-3
CDR3aa: ASSPGTGGRYGYT; abundance: few; v_gene: TRBV28; j_gene: TRBJ1-2
CDR3aa: ASSPRTKNYGYT; abundance: .; v_gene: TRBV9; j_gene: TRBJ1-2
CDR3aa: ASLSPTKNPF; abundance: .; v_gene: TRBV6-5; j_gene: TRBJ2-7
CDR3aa: ASSYSTRGNEQF; abundance: .; v_gene: TRBV6-5; j_gene: TRBJ2-1